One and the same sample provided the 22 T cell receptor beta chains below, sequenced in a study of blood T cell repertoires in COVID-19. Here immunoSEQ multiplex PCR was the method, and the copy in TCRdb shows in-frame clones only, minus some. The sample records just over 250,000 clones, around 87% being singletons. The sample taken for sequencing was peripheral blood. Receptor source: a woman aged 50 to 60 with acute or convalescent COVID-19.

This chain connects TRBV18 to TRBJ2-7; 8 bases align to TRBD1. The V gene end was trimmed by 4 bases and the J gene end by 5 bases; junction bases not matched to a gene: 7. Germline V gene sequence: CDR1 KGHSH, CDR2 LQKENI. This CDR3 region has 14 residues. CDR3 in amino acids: CASSRPTGDNEQYF. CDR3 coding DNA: TGTGCCAGCTCACGACCGACAGGGGATAACGAGCAGTACTTC.

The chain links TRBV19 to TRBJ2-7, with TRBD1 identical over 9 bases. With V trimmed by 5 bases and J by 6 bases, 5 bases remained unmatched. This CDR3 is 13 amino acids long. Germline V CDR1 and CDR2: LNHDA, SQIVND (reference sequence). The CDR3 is CASSAGDRVEQYF. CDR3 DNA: TGTGCCAGTAGTGCGGGGGACAGGGTCGAGCAGTACTTC.

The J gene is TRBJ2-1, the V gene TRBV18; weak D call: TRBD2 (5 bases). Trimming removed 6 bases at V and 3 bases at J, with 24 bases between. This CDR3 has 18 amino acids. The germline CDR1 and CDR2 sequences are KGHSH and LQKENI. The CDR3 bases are TGTGCCAGCTCTCCAAGAACTAAGACGGACGGGATCTACAATGAGCAGTTCTTC. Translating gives CASSPRTKTDGIYNEQFF.

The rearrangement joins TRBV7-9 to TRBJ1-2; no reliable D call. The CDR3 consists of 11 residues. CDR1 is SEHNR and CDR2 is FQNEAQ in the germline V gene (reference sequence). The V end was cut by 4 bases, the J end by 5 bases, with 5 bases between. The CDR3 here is CASSSVYGYTF. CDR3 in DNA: TGTGCCAGCAGCTCCGTGTATGGCTACACCTTC.

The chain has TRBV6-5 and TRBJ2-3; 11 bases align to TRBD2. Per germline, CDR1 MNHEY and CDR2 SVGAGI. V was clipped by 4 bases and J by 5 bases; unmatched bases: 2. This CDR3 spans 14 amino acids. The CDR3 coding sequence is TGTGCCAGCAGTTTAGGGACTAGCGGAGATACGCAGTATTTT. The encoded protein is CASSLGTSGDTQYF.

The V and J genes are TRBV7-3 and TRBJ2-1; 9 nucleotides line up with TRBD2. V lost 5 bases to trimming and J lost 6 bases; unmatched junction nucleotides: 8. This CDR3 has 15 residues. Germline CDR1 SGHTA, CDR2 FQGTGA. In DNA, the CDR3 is TGTGCCAGCAGCCTCTTGATAGCGGGAGTCAATGAGCAGTTCTTC. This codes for CASSLLIAGVNEQFF.

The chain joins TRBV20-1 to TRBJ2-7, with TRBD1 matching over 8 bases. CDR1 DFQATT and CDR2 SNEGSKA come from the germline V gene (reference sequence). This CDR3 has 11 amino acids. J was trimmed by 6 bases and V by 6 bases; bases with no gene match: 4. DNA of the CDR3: TGCAGTGCCCCCGACAGGGGCGAGCAGTACTTC. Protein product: CSAPDRGEQYF.

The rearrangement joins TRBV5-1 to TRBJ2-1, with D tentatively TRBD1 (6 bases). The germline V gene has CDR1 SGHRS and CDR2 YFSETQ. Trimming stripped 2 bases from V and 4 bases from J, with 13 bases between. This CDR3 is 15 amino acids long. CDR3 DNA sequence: TGCGCCAGCAGCTTACAGGGTTTCGGGTACAATGAGCAGTTCTTC. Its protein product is CASSLQGFGYNEQFF.

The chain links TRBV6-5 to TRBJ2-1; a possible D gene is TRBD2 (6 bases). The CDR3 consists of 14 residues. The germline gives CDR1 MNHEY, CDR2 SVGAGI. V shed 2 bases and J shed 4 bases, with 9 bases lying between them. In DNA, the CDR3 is TGTGCCAGCAGTTACCGGGGACTTTACAATGAGCAGTTCTTC. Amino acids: CASSYRGLYNEQFF.

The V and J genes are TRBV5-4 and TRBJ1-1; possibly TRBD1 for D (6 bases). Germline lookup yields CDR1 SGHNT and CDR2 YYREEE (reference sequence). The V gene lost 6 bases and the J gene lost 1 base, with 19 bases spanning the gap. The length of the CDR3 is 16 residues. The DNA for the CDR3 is TGTGCCAGCACCATTAAGGGGGGGTACCGGAACACTGAAGCTTTCTTT. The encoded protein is CASTIKGGYRNTEAFF.

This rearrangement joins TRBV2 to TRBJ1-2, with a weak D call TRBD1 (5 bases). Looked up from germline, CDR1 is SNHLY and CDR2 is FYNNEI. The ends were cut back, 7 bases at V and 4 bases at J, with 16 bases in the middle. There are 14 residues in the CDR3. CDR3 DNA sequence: TGTGCCAGCAACTGGGAGGCCCAGGGCTATGGCTACACCTTC. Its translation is CASNWEAQGYGYTF.

CDR3 in amino acids: CASSPQGGEYGYTF. In DNA, the CDR3 is TGTGCCAGCTCACCCCAGGGGGGTGAGTATGGCTACACCTTC. The chain is built from TRBV18 and TRBJ1-2; 7 bases align to TRBD1. J gave up 5 bases and V 3 bases, and 6 bases lay outside the gene matches. The germline CDR1 and CDR2 sequences are KGHSH and LQKENI. The CDR3 contains 14 residues.

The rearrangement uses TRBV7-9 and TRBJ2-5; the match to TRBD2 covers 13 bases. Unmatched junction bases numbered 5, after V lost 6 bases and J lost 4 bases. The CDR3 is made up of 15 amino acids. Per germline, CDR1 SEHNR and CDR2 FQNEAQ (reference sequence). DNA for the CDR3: TGTGCCAGCAGAGATACTAGCGGGAGGGTAGAGACCCAGTACTTC. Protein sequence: CASRDTSGRVETQYF.

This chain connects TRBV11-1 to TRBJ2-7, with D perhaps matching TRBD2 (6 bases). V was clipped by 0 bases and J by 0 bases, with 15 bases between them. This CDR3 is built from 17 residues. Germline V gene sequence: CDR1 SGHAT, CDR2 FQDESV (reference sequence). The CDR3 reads CASSLAPSGSSSYEQYF. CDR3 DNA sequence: TGTGCCAGCAGCTTAGCCCCGAGCGGGTCTAGCTCCTACGAGCAGTACTTC.

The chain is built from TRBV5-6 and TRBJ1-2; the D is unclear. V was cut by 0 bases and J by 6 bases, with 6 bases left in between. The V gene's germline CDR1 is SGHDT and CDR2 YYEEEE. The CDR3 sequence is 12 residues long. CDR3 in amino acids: CASSLGGDGYTF. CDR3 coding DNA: TGTGCCAGCAGCTTGGGGGGAGATGGCTACACCTTC.

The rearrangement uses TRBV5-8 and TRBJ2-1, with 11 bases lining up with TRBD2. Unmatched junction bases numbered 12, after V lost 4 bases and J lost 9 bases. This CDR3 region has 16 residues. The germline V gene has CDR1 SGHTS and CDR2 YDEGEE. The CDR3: CASSRLAGGPRAEQFF. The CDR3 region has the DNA TGTGCCAGCAGCAGGTTAGCGGGAGGGCCTAGAGCTGAGCAGTTCTTC.

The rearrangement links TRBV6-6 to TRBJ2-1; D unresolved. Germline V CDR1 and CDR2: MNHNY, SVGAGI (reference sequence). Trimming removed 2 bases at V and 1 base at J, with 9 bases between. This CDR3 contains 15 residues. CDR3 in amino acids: CASSYVAASYNEQFF. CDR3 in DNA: TGTGCCAGCAGTTACGTGGCTGCTTCCTACAATGAGCAGTTCTTC.

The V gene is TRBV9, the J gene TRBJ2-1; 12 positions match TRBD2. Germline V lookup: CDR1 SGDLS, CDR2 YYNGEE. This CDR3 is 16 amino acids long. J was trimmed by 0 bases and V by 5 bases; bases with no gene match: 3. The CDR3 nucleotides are TGTGCCAGCAGTGTGACTAGCGGGAGCTCCTACAATGAGCAGTTCTTC. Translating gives CASSVTSGSSYNEQFF.

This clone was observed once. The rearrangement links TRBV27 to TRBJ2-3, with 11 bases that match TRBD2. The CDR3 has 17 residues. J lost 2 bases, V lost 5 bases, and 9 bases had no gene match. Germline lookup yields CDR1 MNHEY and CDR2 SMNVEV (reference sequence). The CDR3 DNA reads TGTGCCAGCAGTCCCTCCGGGACTAGCGGTTTCACAGATACGCAGTATTTT. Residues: CASSPSGTSGFTDTQYF.

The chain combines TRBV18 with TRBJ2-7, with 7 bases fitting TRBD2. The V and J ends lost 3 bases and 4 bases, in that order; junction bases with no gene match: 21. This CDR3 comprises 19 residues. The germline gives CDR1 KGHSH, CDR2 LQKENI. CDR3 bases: TGTGCCAGCTCACCTTTCATATCGACGGGCGGGAGTTCCAAGTACGAGCAGTACTTC. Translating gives CASSPFISTGGSSKYEQYF. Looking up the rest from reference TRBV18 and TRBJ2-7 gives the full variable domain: NAGVMQNPRHLVRRRGQEARLRCSPMKGHSHVYWYRQLPEEGLKFMVYLQKENIIDESGMPKERFSAEFPKEGPSILRIQQVVRGDSAAYFCASSPFISTGGSSKYEQYFGPGTRLTVT.

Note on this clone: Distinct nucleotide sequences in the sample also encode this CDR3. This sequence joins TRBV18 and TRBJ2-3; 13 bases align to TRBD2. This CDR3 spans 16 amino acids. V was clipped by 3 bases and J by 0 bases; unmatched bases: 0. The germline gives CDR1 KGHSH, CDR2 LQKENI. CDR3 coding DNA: TGTGCCAGCTCACCGGGACTAGCGGGAAGCACAGATACGCAGTATTTT. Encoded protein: CASSPGLAGSTDTQYF.

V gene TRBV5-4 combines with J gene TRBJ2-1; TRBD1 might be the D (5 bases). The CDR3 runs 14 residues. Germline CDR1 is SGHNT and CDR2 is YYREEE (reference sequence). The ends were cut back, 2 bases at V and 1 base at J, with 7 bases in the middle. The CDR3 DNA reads TGTGCCAGCAGCTTCCAGGGTTCCTACAATGAGCAGTTCTTC. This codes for CASSFQGSYNEQFF.